This T cell receptor (beta chain) was documented in a study of Ad26.COV2.S vaccination and SARS-CoV-2 variants. Data came from immunoSEQ multiplex PCR; TCRdb stores just in-frame clones and leaves some out. The table shows over 90,000 clones, with less than 85% occurring only once. CDR1 and CDR2 (germline): SGHRS, YFSETQ. The CDR3 has 14 residues. The V and J ends lost 0 bases and 6 bases respectively, with 9 bases between them. The clonotype originates from a human donor who had recovered from COVID-19. This chain links TRBV5-1 with TRBJ2-2, with D tentatively TRBD1 or TRBD2 (5 bases each). This sample comprised peripheral blood, obtained after recovery from COVID-19. CDR3 sequence: CASSLDPGPGELFF. The CDR3 nucleotides read TGCGCCAGCAGCTTGGACCCGGGGCCCGGGGAGCTGTTTTTT.